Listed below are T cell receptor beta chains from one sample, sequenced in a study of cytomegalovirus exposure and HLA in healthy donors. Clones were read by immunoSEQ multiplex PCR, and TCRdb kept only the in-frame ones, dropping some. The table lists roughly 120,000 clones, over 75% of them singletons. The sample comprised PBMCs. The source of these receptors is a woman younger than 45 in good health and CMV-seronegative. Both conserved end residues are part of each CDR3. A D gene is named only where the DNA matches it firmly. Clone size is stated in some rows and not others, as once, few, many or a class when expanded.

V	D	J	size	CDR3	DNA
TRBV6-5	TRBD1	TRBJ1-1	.	CASSYSGTGPSEAFF	TGTGCCAGCAGTTACTCGGGGACAGGACCCTCTGAAGCTTTCTTT
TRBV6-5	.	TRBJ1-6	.	CASSSGGFVYNSPLHF	TGTGCCAGCAGTTCTGGGGGGTTTGTCTATAATTCACCCCTCCACTTT
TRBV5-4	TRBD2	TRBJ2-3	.	CGGLAGGRTDTQYF	TGCGGGGGACTAGCGGGGGGTCGGACAGATACGCAGTATTTT
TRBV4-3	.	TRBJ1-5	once	CASSQDLRLSNQPQHF	TGCGCCAGCAGCCAAGATCTACGGTTAAGCAATCAGCCCCAGCATTTT
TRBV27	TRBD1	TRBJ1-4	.	CASSEQTGGKREKLFF	TGTGCCAGCAGTGAGCAGACAGGGGGCAAGCGTGAAAAACTGTTTTTT
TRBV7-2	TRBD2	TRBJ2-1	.	CASSQTSGGPNEQFF	TGTGCCAGCAGCCAGACTAGCGGGGGCCCCAATGAGCAGTTCTTC
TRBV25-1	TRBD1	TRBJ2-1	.	CASSAWGDRGRNEQFF	TGTGCCAGCAGTGCCTGGGGGGACAGGGGCAGAAATGAGCAGTTCTTC
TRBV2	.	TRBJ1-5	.	CASSEVGAAQPQHF	TGTGCCAGCAGTGAGGTGGGGGCGGCTCAGCCCCAGCATTTT
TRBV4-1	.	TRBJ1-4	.	CASSQYQAGWATNEKLFF	TGCGCCAGCAGCCAATATCAGGCGGGGTGGGCAACTAATGAAAAACTGTTTTTT
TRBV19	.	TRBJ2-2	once	CASSTGTPNTGELFF	TGTGCCAGTAGTACTGGGACTCCGAACACCGGGGAGCTGTTTTTT
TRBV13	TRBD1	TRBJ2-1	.	CASSPDRTSYNEQFF	TGTGCCAGCAGCCCGGACAGGACCTCCTACAATGAGCAGTTCTTC
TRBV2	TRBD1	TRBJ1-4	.	CASRRDRTGEKLFF	TGTGCCAGCAGGCGGGACAGAACGGGTGAAAAACTGTTTTTT
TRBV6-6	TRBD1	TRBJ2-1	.	CASSYRGTGIDEQFF	TGTGCCAGCAGCTACAGGGGAACGGGTATCGATGAGCAGTTCTTC
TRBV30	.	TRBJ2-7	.	CAWRGQYEQYF	TGTGCCTGGAGGGGACAATACGAGCAGTACTTC
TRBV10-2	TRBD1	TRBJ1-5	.	CATFDRGTSSNQPQHF	TGCGCCACCTTCGACAGGGGGACGAGTAGCAATCAGCCCCAGCATTTT
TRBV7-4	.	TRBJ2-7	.	CASSLEGGGRSFSSYEQYF	TGTGCCAGCAGCTTAGAAGGAGGAGGCAGAAGTTTTAGCTCCTACGAGCAGTACTTC
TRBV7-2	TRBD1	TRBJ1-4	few	CASSLRSQGASPNEKLFF	TGTGCCAGCAGCTTGAGATCACAGGGGGCGAGCCCTAATGAAAAACTGTTTTTT
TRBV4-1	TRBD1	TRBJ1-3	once	CASSQGQGAGNTIYF	TGCGCCAGCAGCCAAGGGCAGGGGGCTGGAAACACCATATATTTT
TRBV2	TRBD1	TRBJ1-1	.	CASYRGNTEAFF	TGTGCCAGCTACAGGGGGAACACTGAAGCTTTCTTT
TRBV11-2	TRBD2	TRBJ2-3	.	CASSRRTSMADTQYF	TGTGCCAGCAGCCGACGGACTAGCATGGCAGATACGCAGTATTTT
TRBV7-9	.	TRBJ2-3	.	CASSLGVPRATDTQYF	TGTGCCAGCAGCTTAGGTGTCCCCAGGGCTACAGATACGCAGTATTTT
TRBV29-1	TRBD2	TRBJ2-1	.	CSVEGRAGGISYNEQFF	TGCAGCGTTGAAGGGAGAGCGGGGGGGATCTCCTACAATGAGCAGTTCTTC
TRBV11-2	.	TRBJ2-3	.	CASSPGGGGAGTDTQYF	TGTGCCAGCAGCCCCGGAGGTGGGGGGGCCGGCACAGATACGCAGTATTTT
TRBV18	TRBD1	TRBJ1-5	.	CASSPPGQGNSNQPQHF	TGTGCCAGCTCACCACCCGGACAGGGGAATAGCAATCAGCCCCAGCATTTT
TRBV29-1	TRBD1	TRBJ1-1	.	CSAVGGTGNTEAFF	TGCAGCGCCGTGGGTGGGACAGGGAACACTGAAGCTTTCTTT
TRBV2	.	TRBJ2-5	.	CASSRGGRGQETQYF	TGTGCCAGCAGCCGAGGAGGGCGAGGCCAAGAGACCCAGTACTTC